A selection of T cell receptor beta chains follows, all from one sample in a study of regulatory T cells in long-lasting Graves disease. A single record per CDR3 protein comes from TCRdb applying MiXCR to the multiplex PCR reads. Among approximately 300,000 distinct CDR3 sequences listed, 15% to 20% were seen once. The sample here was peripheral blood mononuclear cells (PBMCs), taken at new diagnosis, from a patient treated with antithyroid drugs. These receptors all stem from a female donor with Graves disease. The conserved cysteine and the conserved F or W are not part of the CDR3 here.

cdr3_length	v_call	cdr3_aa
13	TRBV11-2	ASSLVRTKNTEAF
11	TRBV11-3	ASSLATHNEQF
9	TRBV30	AWRRQGEQF
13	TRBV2	ASSEHTSGRGEQF
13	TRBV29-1	SVELWTSSQETQY
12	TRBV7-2	ASRGQGGAETQY
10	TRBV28	ASRQGTYEQY
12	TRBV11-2	ASSLGQGAREQF
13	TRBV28	ASRPWTGGNTEAF
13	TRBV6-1	ASRGGQGTNTEAF
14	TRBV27	ASSLFGGTVAGELF
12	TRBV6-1	ASKRGQGGYEQY
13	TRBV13	ASSSAPTTDNEQF
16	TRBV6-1	ASSEAIMVAGGTDTQY
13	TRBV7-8	ASSLDQGGNEKLF
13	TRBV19	ASSIAGGEGNEQY
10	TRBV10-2	ASSAFDTEAF
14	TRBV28	ASIPSGTLSRYTQY
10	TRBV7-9	ASSLDRVREF
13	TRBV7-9	ASRSDRSFGYGYT
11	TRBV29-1	SVELSGRDEQY
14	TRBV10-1	ASSESKLESEDEQY
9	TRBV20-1	SAETFYGYT
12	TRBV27	ASTPGLSTDTQY
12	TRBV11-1	ASSLVWGPDTQY